The 21 T cell receptor beta chains given below trace back to one sample, sequenced in a study of cytotoxic CD8 clonotypes in ibrutinib-treated CLL. Here immunoSEQ multiplex PCR was the method, and the copy in TCRdb shows in-frame clones only, minus some. The table includes roughly 220,000 clones, 70% detected once. The sequencing used PBMCs, collected after 12 months of ibrutinib treatment. These receptors were collected from a human donor with chronic lymphocytic leukemia.

This rearrangement joins TRBV9 to TRBJ1-1; maybe TRBD1 (5 bases). The V end was cut by 1 base, the J end by 3 bases, with 10 bases between. In germline, CDR1 is SGDLS, CDR2 YYNGEE. The CDR3 sequence is 14 residues long. DNA for the CDR3: TGTGCCAGCAGCGTAAGTCAGGGCGACACTGAAGCTTTCTTT. Its translation is CASSVSQGDTEAFF. Variable domain in full (rest from reference TRBV9 and TRBJ1-1): DSGVTQTPKHLITATGQRVTLRCSPRSGDLSVYWYQQSLDQGLQFLIQYYNGEERAKGNILERFSAQQFPDLHSELNLSSLELGDSALYFCASSVSQGDTEAFFGQGTRLTVV.

The chain recombines TRBV15 with TRBJ2-5, with D uncertain. The CDR3 is 14 amino acids. Germline loops: CDR1 LNHNV, CDR2 YYDKDF (reference sequence). V lost 0 bases to trimming and J lost 5 bases, with 10 bases between them. The CDR3 nucleotides are TGTGCCACCAGCAGAGATCTTGCTAGTGAGACCCAGTACTTC. It specifies CATSRDLASETQYF. The full variable domain, completed using reference TRBV15 and TRBJ2-5, is DAMVIQNPRYQVTQFGKPVTLSCSQTLNHNVMYWYQQKSSQAPKLLFHYYDKDFNNEADTPDNFQSRRPNTSFCFLDIRSPGLGDTAMYLCATSRDLASETQYFGPGTRLLVL.

The rearrangement uses TRBV19 and TRBJ2-2, with 9 bases matching TRBD2. The CDR3 sequence is 14 residues long. CDR1 LNHDA and CDR2 SQIVND come from the germline V gene (reference sequence). V shed 6 bases and J 7 bases; nucleotides not matched to a gene: 6. In nucleotides, the CDR3 is TGTGCCAGTAGAGCGGGAGGACTTGGCGGGGAGCTGTTTTTT. This encodes CASRAGGLGGELFF.

The genes are TRBV6-5 and TRBJ2-2, with D uncertain. Trimming cost V 11 bases and J 4 bases, with 2 bases left between them. The CDR3 runs 9 residues. CDR1 and CDR2 from the germline V gene are MNHEY and SVGAGI. The CDR3 DNA reads as TGTGCCGGCACCGGGGAGCTGTTTTTT. Amino acids: CAGTGELFF.

This clone showed up just once. The chain carries TRBV19 and TRBJ1-3, with D maybe TRBD1 (5 bases). Trimming pared 6 bases from V and 3 bases from J, leaving 15 bases between. The CDR3 consists of 15 residues. Germline V gives CDR1 LNHDA, CDR2 SQIVND (reference sequence). For the CDR3, the DNA is TGTGCCAGTAGCCACCGATCAGGGAATGGAAACACCATATATTTT. It codes for CASSHRSGNGNTIYF. Filled out from reference TRBV19 and TRBJ1-3, the complete variable domain reads DGGITQSPKYLFRKEGQNVTLSCEQNLNHDAMYWYRQDPGQGLRLIYYSQIVNDFQKGDIAEGYSVSREKKESFPLTVTSAQKNPTAFYLCASSHRSGNGNTIYFGEGSWLTVV.

The CDR3 region has the DNA TGTGCCAGCAGTGAAGCGCCGGGGGGTCGTGAAGACGAGCAGTACTTC. It encodes CASSEAPGGREDEQYF. This chain links TRBV6-1 with TRBJ2-7; 7 nucleotides agree with TRBD2. Germline CDR1 is MNHNS and CDR2 is SASEGT. This CDR3 has 16 amino acids. V gave up 0 bases and J gave up 5 bases; unmatched junction bases: 10.

V is TRBV5-1 and J is TRBJ2-1; 8 bases agree with TRBD2. With 4 bases clipped from V and 2 bases from J, the junction kept 8 bases outside the gene matches. The V gene's germline CDR1 is SGHRS and CDR2 YFSETQ. The CDR3 runs to 16 residues. The CDR3 DNA follows: TGCGCCAGCAGCCCTGGGCTAGCGGGCGCCTACAATGAGCAGTTCTTC. It yields the protein CASSPGLAGAYNEQFF.

The chain couples TRBV7-9 to TRBJ2-3; 10 bases map to TRBD1. There are 14 residues in the CDR3. V lost 5 bases, J lost 3 bases, and 2 bases stayed unmatched. CDR1 is SEHNR and CDR2 is FQNEAQ in the germline V gene (reference sequence). The CDR3 DNA reads as TGTGCCAGCAGCATGGGACAGGGGACAGATACGCAGTATTTT. It yields the protein CASSMGQGTDTQYF.

This clone has more than one count but fewer than ten. V usage is TRBV7-9 and J usage is TRBJ1-2; D remains ambiguous. The CDR3 length is 18 residues. The germline V gene encodes CDR1 SEHNR and CDR2 FQNEAQ (reference sequence). Deletions cut 5 bases from V and 0 bases from J, with 22 bases between. This CDR3 reads CASSARLLDGAANYGYTF. CDR3 nucleotide sequence: TGTGCCAGCAGCGCCCGTTTACTCGACGGAGCAGCTAACTATGGCTACACCTTC.

The chain employs TRBV5-1 and TRBJ2-7; 7 bases line up with TRBD1. The CDR3 has 14 amino acids. Germline loops: CDR1 SGHRS, CDR2 YFSETQ. The J segment lost 3 bases and the V segment lost 5 bases, leaving 8 bases of the junction unmatched. The CDR3 loop reads CASRTQTGLYEQYF. The CDR3 DNA is TGCGCCAGCAGGACTCAGACAGGGCTCTACGAGCAGTACTTC.

The chain couples TRBV5-6 to TRBJ2-7, with a weak D call TRBD1 (6 bases). Germline-derived CDR1 and CDR2 are SGHDT and YYEEEE. V was pared by 2 bases and J by 4 bases, with 7 bases between. The CDR3 runs 12 residues. CDR3 DNA: TGTGCCAGCAGCTTCGACAGGTACGAGCAGTACTTC. It is translated as CASSFDRYEQYF.

The CDR3 DNA reads TGTGCCAGCAGCTACGGGACAGGGGGCGCCGAGCAGTACTTC. Amino acids: CASSYGTGGAEQYF. The genes are TRBV27 and TRBJ2-7; 12 bases align to TRBD1. The length of the CDR3 is 14 residues. The V and J ends lost 6 bases and 6 bases, in that order; junction bases with no gene match: 6. The germline V gene encodes CDR1 MNHEY and CDR2 SMNVEV (reference sequence).

Only one count was recorded for this clone. The rearrangement joins TRBV6-1 to TRBJ2-7; 9 bases fit TRBD1. There are 14 residues in the CDR3. The V gene end was trimmed by 6 bases and the J gene end by 2 bases; junction bases not matched to a gene: 5. Germline CDR1 is MNHNS and CDR2 is SASEGT. CDR3 region: CASRMGQGAYEQYF. CDR3 DNA: TGTGCCAGCAGAATGGGACAGGGCGCCTACGAGCAGTACTTC.

In this sample, this clone turned up a few times. This chain connects TRBV11-1 to TRBJ1-2; D perhaps matches TRBD1 (5 bases). From germline, CDR1 is SGHAT and CDR2 FQDESV (reference sequence). V lost 10 bases to trimming and J lost 0 bases, with 12 bases between them. CDR3 length equals 13 residues. The CDR3 loop reads CATSGYSNYGYTF. DNA of the CDR3: TGTGCCACCTCAGGGTACTCTAACTATGGCTACACCTTC.

The V gene is TRBV7-2, the J gene TRBJ1-2; maybe TRBD1 (5 bases). Deletions cut 2 bases from V and 3 bases from J, with 13 bases between. Germline V gene data show CDR1 as SGHTA and CDR2 as FQGNSA. This CDR3 contains 15 residues. The CDR3 DNA reads as TGTGCCAGCAGCTTAACGTTCAGGGCGGACTATGGCTACACCTTC. As protein: CASSLTFRADYGYTF.

The genes are TRBV29-1 and TRBJ1-4; D uncertain. CDR1 and CDR2 (germline): SQVTM, ANQGSEA. The CDR3 totals 15 residues. V dropped 1 base and J dropped 0 bases, with 9 bases sitting between them. The CDR3: CSVEVWTPTNEKLFF. CDR3 bases: TGCAGCGTTGAAGTGTGGACGCCAACTAATGAAAAACTGTTTTTT.

V gene TRBV18 combines with J gene TRBJ2-1; maybe TRBD1 (5 bases). Germline V gene data show CDR1 as KGHSH and CDR2 as LQKENI. This CDR3 region has 16 residues. Trimming shortened V by 5 bases and J by 0 bases, and 14 bases separated the two germline ends. CDR3 sequence: CASSSSGYSSYNEQFF. The CDR3 region has the DNA TGTGCCAGCTCATCCTCAGGGTATAGCTCCTACAATGAGCAGTTCTTC.

This sequence joins TRBV7-2 and TRBJ1-1; tentative D call: TRBD1 (5 bases). Trimming stripped 0 bases from V and 7 bases from J, with 18 bases between. The length of the CDR3 is 16 residues. Germline V gene lookup returns CDR1 SGHTA and CDR2 FQGNSA. This CDR3 is CASSLAPGALAVEAFF. The CDR3 bases are TGTGCCAGCAGCTTAGCCCCCGGGGCCCTCGCAGTTGAAGCTTTCTTT.

The chain combines TRBV18 with TRBJ2-1; 7 bases map to TRBD2. The CDR3 totals 20 residues. J lost 4 bases, V lost 8 bases, and 26 bases had no gene match. Germline V gene sequence: CDR1 KGHSH, CDR2 LQKENI. CDR3 residues: CASPQNPLERGSPLYNEQFF. The CDR3 DNA is TGTGCCAGCCCACAAAACCCATTGGAGCGGGGCTCCCCACTGTACAATGAGCAGTTCTTC.

This clone was seen a handful of times. The chain uses TRBV4-1 and TRBJ2-7; D unclear. From germline, CDR1 is MGHRA and CDR2 YSYEKL. The CDR3 totals 13 residues. The V end lost 4 bases, the J end lost 6 bases, and 13 bases lay between the germline ends. In nucleotides, the CDR3 is TGCGCCAGCAGCCCTCGGACCGCTGGCGAGCAGTACTTC. Protein product: CASSPRTAGEQYF.

This clone has a single count. The chain recombines TRBV6-4 with TRBJ2-1; tentative D call: TRBD2 (6 bases). V dropped 5 bases and J dropped 9 bases, with 20 bases sitting between them. The CDR3 is 15 amino acids. The germline V gene has CDR1 MRHNA and CDR2 SNTAGT. The CDR3 loop is CASSSLFGGKGEQFF. The CDR3 DNA reads as TGTGCCAGCAGTTCCCTTTTTGGGGGGAAGGGTGAGCAGTTCTTC.